The rows below give T cell receptor beta chains drawn from one sample of a study of spatial heterogeneity in lung cancer. TCRdb analysed the 5' RACE reads with MiXCR anew, one entry per CDR3 protein. The sample lists about 70,000 distinct CDR3 sequences, about 8.2% seen once, with 1.9% in the top ten. The sample was PBMCs, taken at follow-up. These receptors were taken from a female donor with early-stage non-small cell lung cancer. The CDR3 runs from the conserved cysteine through the conserved F or W. A D gene is named only where the DNA matches it firmly. Expanded clones are given a class, and other clones once, few, many or no size at all.

CDR3 length	clone size	V gene	J gene	D gene	CDR3 protein	CDR3 DNA
12	many	TRBV12-3/TRBV12-4	TRBJ2-2	.	CASSPDTGELFF	TGTGCCAGCAGCCCAGACACCGGGGAGCTGTTTTTT
12	.	TRBV27	TRBJ1-1	.	CASSRGNTEAFF	TGTGCCAGCAGTAGGGGGAACACTGAAGCTTTCTTT
13	.	TRBV11-3	TRBJ2-3	TRBD1	CASSFGRGDTQYF	TGTGCCAGCAGCTTTGGCAGGGGGGATACGCAGTATTTT
14	many	TRBV19	TRBJ2-1	.	CASREGFRYNEQFF	TGTGCCAGTAGGGAGGGTTTCCGCTACAATGAGCAGTTCTTC
15	many	TRBV5-4	TRBJ2-5	TRBD2	CASSLRLAGRETQYF	TGTGCCAGCAGCTTGAGACTAGCGGGACGGGAGACCCAGTACTTC
15	.	TRBV12-3/TRBV12-4	TRBJ2-5	TRBD2	CASTPSGSPRETQYF	TGTGCCAGCACCCCCAGCGGGAGCCCGAGGGAGACCCAGTACTTC
17	.	TRBV19	TRBJ2-5	TRBD2	CASSMSTRGLGGEGQYF	TGTGCCAGTAGTATGAGTACACGGGGACTAGGGGGAGAGGGCCAGTACTTC
16	.	TRBV7-3	TRBJ2-3	TRBD2	CASSSKSGSGADTQYF	TGTGCCAGCAGCTCCAAGAGCGGGAGTGGCGCAGATACGCAGTATTTT
13	.	TRBV27	TRBJ1-2	.	CASSSRLVRGYTF	TGTGCCAGCAGTTCCCGACTGGTTAGGGGCTACACCTTC
15	.	TRBV7-3	TRBJ2-2	TRBD2	CASSLSGRVSGELFF	TGTGCCAGCAGTCTCAGCGGGAGGGTGAGCGGGGAGCTGTTTTTT
13	few	TRBV3-1	TRBJ1-2	.	CASSQDLLYGYTF	TGTGCCAGCAGCCAAGATTTACTGTATGGCTACACCTTC
13	many	TRBV29-1	TRBJ1-1	.	CSVERGGGTEAFF	TGCAGCGTTGAACGGGGGGGAGGTACTGAAGCTTTCTTT
13	few	TRBV27	TRBJ2-2	.	CASSTQNTGELFF	TGTGCCAGCAGTACACAGAACACCGGGGAGCTGTTTTTT
14	few	TRBV7-9	TRBJ1-4	TRBD1	CASSIGQGAGKLFF	TGTGCCAGCAGCATTGGACAGGGGGCAGGGAAACTGTTTTTT
16	many	TRBV25-1	TRBJ2-3	.	CASSASTGTSTDTQYF	TGTGCCAGCAGCGCCTCGACAGGGACTAGCACAGATACGCAGTATTTT
16	medium-sized	TRBV19	TRBJ1-1	.	CASSMGAGGTNTEAFF	TGTGCCAGTAGTATGGGTGCAGGCGGAACCAACACTGAAGCTTTCTTT
15	many	TRBV12-3/TRBV12-4	TRBJ2-3	.	CASSAMGSGPDTQYF	TGTGCCAGCAGTGCTATGGGCTCTGGCCCCGATACGCAGTATTTT
11	many	TRBV28	TRBJ2-1	.	CASSLGNEQFF	TGTGCCAGCTCCTTGGGCAATGAGCAGTTCTTC
14	many	TRBV5-4	TRBJ2-7	TRBD1	CASSPGQSSYEQYF	TGTGCCAGCAGCCCGGGACAGAGCTCCTACGAGCAGTACTTC
14	many	TRBV7-3	TRBJ2-1	.	CASSYGQKNNEQFF	TGTGCCAGCAGCTACGGACAGAAGAACAATGAGCAGTTCTTC
12	few	TRBV7-2	TRBJ2-1	.	CASSRLRGEQFF	TGTGCCAGCAGCCGACTAAGGGGTGAGCAGTTCTTC
17	few	TRBV7-8	TRBJ2-2	.	CASRTLPLAVNTGELFF	TGTGCCAGCAGAACATTGCCCTTAGCGGTCAACACCGGGGAGCTGTTTTTT
17	few	TRBV10-3	TRBJ2-1	TRBD2	CAISEPPSSGSRDEQFF	TGTGCCATCAGTGAGCCCCCATCTAGCGGGAGCAGGGATGAGCAGTTCTTC
14	many	TRBV2	TRBJ2-2	TRBD1	CASRRTGNTGELFF	TGTGCCAGCCGGAGGACAGGGAACACCGGGGAGCTGTTTTTT
11	.	TRBV6-5	TRBJ2-7	.	CASKWGYEQYF	TGTGCCAGCAAGTGGGGCTACGAGCAGTACTTC
13	.	TRBV6-2/TRBV6-3	TRBJ2-1	.	CASSYFVRDEQFF	TGTGCCAGCAGTTACTTTGTCCGGGATGAGCAGTTCTTC
17	.	TRBV7-8	TRBJ2-7	.	CASSLIAGTGGTYEQYF	TGTGCCAGCAGCTTGATTGCCGGGACGGGCGGGACCTACGAGCAGTACTTC
15	few	TRBV2	TRBJ1-5	.	CASSEMTTSNQPQHF	TGTGCCAGCAGTGAAATGACAACTAGCAATCAGCCCCAGCATTTT
13	few	TRBV14	TRBJ2-2	TRBD1	CASRHRGTGELFF	TGTGCCAGCAGACACAGGGGAACCGGGGAGCTGTTTTTT
14	many	TRBV7-2	TRBJ2-3	TRBD2	CASRLSGTADTQYF	TGTGCCAGCAGACTCAGCGGGACCGCAGATACGCAGTATTTT
16	many	TRBV4-1	TRBJ2-7	TRBD1	CASSQTPGQTSYEQYF	TGCGCCAGCAGCCAAACTCCGGGACAGACTTCCTACGAGCAGTACTTC
13	many	TRBV11-2	TRBJ2-7	.	CASSTRQVEEQYF	TGTGCCAGCAGCACCCGACAGGTTGAGGAGCAGTACTTC
13	medium-sized	TRBV20-1	TRBJ2-6	.	CSARGAGANVLTF	TGCAGTGCTAGAGGTGCAGGGGCCAACGTCCTGACTTTC
14	many	TRBV15	TRBJ2-7	.	CATSRDAIDHEQYF	TGTGCCACCAGCAGAGATGCGATTGACCACGAGCAGTACTTC
13	many	TRBV3-1	TRBJ2-7	.	CASRPRRAGEQYF	TGTGCCAGCAGGCCCCGCAGGGCAGGGGAGCAGTACTTC
13	many	TRBV27	TRBJ1-2	.	CASSFTEGDGYTF	TGTGCCAGCAGTTTTACCGAGGGGGATGGCTACACCTTC
12	many	TRBV7-8	TRBJ1-2	.	CASSSLTYGYTF	TGTGCCAGCAGCTCCCTCACTTATGGCTACACCTTC
15	many	TRBV5-1	TRBJ2-3	TRBD2	CASSLASGTRDTQYF	TGCGCCAGCAGCTTAGCTAGCGGGACGCGCGATACGCAGTATTTT
13	many	TRBV7-9	TRBJ2-2	TRBD2	CASSRTSPGELFF	TGTGCCAGCAGCAGGACTAGTCCCGGGGAGCTGTTTTTT
20	once	TRBV27	TRBJ2-2	TRBD2	CASIRGTPGLAGSNTGELFF	TGTGCCAGCATAAGGGGGACGCCCGGACTAGCGGGATCGAACACCGGGGAGCTGTTTTTT
13	few	TRBV7-3	TRBJ1-2	.	CASSSVGEGVITF	TGTGCCAGCAGTTCCGTAGGGGAAGGGGTGATCACCTTC
14	many	TRBV20-1	TRBJ2-6	.	CSARDFSGANVLTF	TGCAGTGCTAGAGATTTCTCTGGGGCCAACGTCCTGACTTTC
12	few	TRBV10-3	TRBJ2-1	.	CAISEGSDEQFF	TGTGCCATCAGTGAGGGGAGTGATGAGCAGTTCTTC
12	few	TRBV3-1	TRBJ1-1	.	CASSQANTEAFF	TGTGCCAGCAGCCAAGCCAACACTGAAGCTTTCTTT
13	many	TRBV27	TRBJ2-5	.	CASSSSLEETQYF	TGTGCCAGCAGTTCCTCCTTAGAAGAGACCCAGTACTTC
16	.	TRBV4-2	TRBJ2-4	.	CASSQVEGLAKNIQYF	TGTGCCAGCAGCCAAGTAGAGGGACTTGCCAAAAACATTCAGTACTTC
15	few	TRBV4-2	TRBJ1-5	TRBD1	CASSQAGTGVEPQHF	TGTGCCAGCAGCCAAGCCGGGACAGGGGTTGAGCCCCAGCATTTT
15	.	TRBV2	TRBJ2-2	TRBD1	CASAVGQANTGELFF	TGTGCCAGCGCCGTGGGACAGGCCAACACCGGGGAGCTGTTTTTT
14	.	TRBV5-1	TRBJ2-7	.	CASTRQASSYEQYF	TGCGCCAGCACGCGACAGGCCTCCTCCTACGAGCAGTACTTC
15	many	TRBV7-3	TRBJ2-1	TRBD2	CASSLTLAGEGEQFF	TGTGCCAGCAGCTTAACACTAGCGGGAGAGGGTGAGCAGTTCTTC
15	.	TRBV7-3	TRBJ2-3	.	CASSQPGHLTDTQYF	TGTGCCAGCAGTCAACCGGGACACCTCACAGATACGCAGTATTTT
13	many	TRBV20-1	TRBJ1-4	TRBD1	CSARDRRNEKLFF	TGCAGTGCCCGGGACAGGAGAAATGAAAAACTGTTTTTT
17	many	TRBV19	TRBJ1-5	.	CASSPGQTTWNNQPQHF	TGTGCCAGTAGTCCAGGACAGACGACGTGGAACAATCAGCCCCAGCATTTT
15	many	TRBV3-1	TRBJ2-7	.	CASSQDHQGWNEQYF	TGTGCCAGCAGCCAAGATCATCAGGGTTGGAACGAGCAGTACTTC